These 21 T cell receptor beta chains were sequenced from one sample in a study of blood T cell repertoires in COVID-19. Data came from immunoSEQ multiplex PCR; TCRdb stores just in-frame clones and leaves some out. The sample includes 20,000 to 25,000 clones, roughly 89% seen only once; the top ten take approximately 31%. The sample comprised peripheral blood. These receptors all stem from a woman aged 70-85 years with active COVID-19.

The V gene is TRBV6-5, the J gene TRBJ2-7, with 9 bases identical to TRBD1. The CDR3 has 14 residues. V gave up 5 bases and J gave up 5 bases; unmatched junction bases: 7. Germline V gene lookup returns CDR1 MNHEY and CDR2 SVGAGI. In DNA, the CDR3 is TGTGCCAGCAGTCCAGGGACAGGGAGCAACGAGCAGTACTTC. Its protein is CASSPGTGSNEQYF.

The chain couples TRBV24-1 to TRBJ1-3, with TRBD1 matching over 8 bases. Losses at the gene ends were 3 bases for V and 2 bases for J; bases not matched to a gene: 5. The CDR3 sequence is 16 residues long. Germline CDR1 reads KGHDR; CDR2 reads SFDVKD. CDR3 sequence reads: CATSDPGQGAGNTIYF. The CDR3 DNA is TGTGCCACCAGTGATCCCGGACAGGGTGCTGGAAACACCATATATTTT.

The V gene is TRBV6-5, the J gene TRBJ2-7; 7 nucleotides agree with TRBD1. V shed 0 bases, J shed 1 base, and the junction held 6 bases outside the gene matches. Per the germline V gene, CDR1 is MNHEY and CDR2 is SVGAGI. This CDR3 has 16 amino acids. CDR3 sequence: CASSYSRDSHSYEQYF. DNA for the CDR3: TGTGCCAGCAGTTACTCCCGGGACAGTCATTCCTACGAGCAGTACTTC.

Note on this clone: The DNA is left out, because the CDR3 cannot be placed on it with certainty; the CDR3 is given as TCRdb lists it. The chain combines TRBV11-1 with TRBJ1-2. The germline V gene encodes CDR1 SGHAT and CDR2 FQDESV (reference sequence). Both ends counted, the CDR3 spans 16 residues. CDR3 protein: CASSQLRAGGVYGYTF.

The chain couples TRBV28 to TRBJ1-6; D perhaps matches TRBD1 (6 bases). Germline assignment: CDR1 MDHEN and CDR2 SYDVKM. This CDR3 is 14 amino acids long. V lost 5 bases and J lost 10, with 15 bases in between. In nucleotides, the CDR3 is TGTGCCAGCAGTCCGGGGGGCTCATGGTCACCCCTCCACTTT. This codes for CASSPGGSWSPLHF.

The chain recombines TRBV5-1 with TRBJ2-1, with 8 bases lining up with TRBD2. J lost 6 bases, V lost 3 bases, and 14 bases had no gene match. This CDR3 is built from 17 residues. The germline gives CDR1 SGHRS, CDR2 YFSETQ. CDR3 bases: TGCGCCAGCAGCTCGCTCGGGGGGACTAGTTCAGTCAATGAGCAGTTCTTC. Protein sequence: CASSSLGGTSSVNEQFF.

The V gene is TRBV6-1, the J gene TRBJ1-1, with 9 nucleotides matching TRBD1. The CDR3 loop spans 17 amino acids. V shed 1 base, J shed 11 bases, and the junction held 17 bases outside the gene matches. In germline, CDR1 is MNHNS, CDR2 SASEGT. CDR3 sequence: CASSEGQLGTGSIAAFF. The CDR3 DNA follows: TGTGCCAGCAGTGAAGGTCAGCTCGGGACAGGGAGCATCGCGGCTTTCTTT.

This clone was seen more than once but under ten times. This chain joins TRBV11-2 and TRBJ1-2, with 7 nucleotides matching TRBD1. Germline lookup yields CDR1 SGHAT and CDR2 FQNNGV. The CDR3 is 13 residues long. J lost 2 bases, V lost 5 bases, and 2 bases had no gene match. The CDR3 bases are TGTGCCAGCAGCCAGACAGGGAACTATGGCTACACCTTC. Translating it yields CASSQTGNYGYTF. The variable domain in full, with the rest retrieved from reference TRBV11-2 and TRBJ1-2, is EAGVAQSPRYKIIEKRQSVAFWCNPISGHATLYWYQQILGQGPKLLIQFQNNGVVDDSQLPKDRFSAERLKGVDSTLKIQPAKLEDSAVYLCASSQTGNYGYTFGSGTRLTVV.

The genes are TRBV18 and TRBJ2-3; D gene ambiguous. There are 12 residues in the CDR3. Germline CDR1 is KGHSH and CDR2 is LQKENI. Trimming removed 5 bases from V and 2 bases from J, with 5 bases in between. CDR3 nucleotide sequence: TGTGCCAGCTCAGAGTCCACAGATACGCAGTATTTT. Protein product: CASSESTDTQYF.

This clone was found once. The chain is built from TRBV5-1 and TRBJ1-5; 9 bases are a match to TRBD1. CDR1 and CDR2 from the germline V gene are SGHRS and YFSETQ. CDR3 length: 15 residues. V was clipped by 4 bases and J by 5 bases; unmatched bases: 7. This CDR3 reads CASSPAGTGYQPQHF. CDR3 nucleotide sequence: TGCGCCAGCAGCCCGGCTGGGACAGGGTATCAGCCCCAGCATTTT.

The chain is built from TRBV28 and TRBJ2-7; no clear D. V dropped 3 bases and J dropped 0 bases, with 6 bases sitting between them. Germline loops: CDR1 MDHEN, CDR2 SYDVKM. This CDR3 has 13 residues. The CDR3 region is CASSFPGSYEQYF. The CDR3 DNA reads TGTGCCAGCAGTTTTCCCGGCTCCTACGAGCAGTACTTC.

The chain joins TRBV18 to TRBJ1-6; no firm D call. V shed 6 bases and J shed 9 bases, with 12 bases lying between them. Looked up from germline, CDR1 is KGHSH and CDR2 is LQKENI. The CDR3 length is 13 residues. In DNA, the CDR3 is TGTGCCAGCTCCCCTGACACGTCTTCACCCCTCCACTTT. It specifies CASSPDTSSPLHF. Full variable domain (missing parts from reference TRBV18 and TRBJ1-6): NAGVMQNPRHLVRRRGQEARLRCSPMKGHSHVYWYRQLPEEGLKFMVYLQKENIIDESGMPKERFSAEFPKEGPSILRIQQVVRGDSAAYFCASSPDTSSPLHFGNGTRLTVT.

The V gene is TRBV14, the J gene TRBJ1-4; possible D gene TRBD1, 5 bases. V lost 4 bases, J lost 7 bases, and 10 bases lay in between. Germline CDR1 SGHDN, CDR2 FVKESK. This CDR3 contains 13 residues. In DNA, the CDR3 is TGTGCCAGCAGCCGACAGACCTCTGAAAAACTGTTTTTT. Amino acids: CASSRQTSEKLFF. The entire variable domain, with the rest obtained from reference TRBV14 and TRBJ1-4, is as follows: EAGVTQFPSHSVIEKGQTVTLRCDPISGHDNLYWYRRVMGKEIKFLLHFVKESKQDESGMPNNRFLAERTGGTYSTLKVQPAELEDSGVYFCASSRQTSEKLFFGSGTQLSVL.

The V gene is TRBV4-3, the J gene TRBJ2-3; 8 bases map to TRBD2. With V trimmed by 3 bases and J by 4 bases, 9 bases remained unmatched. This CDR3 comprises 16 residues. Germline assignment: CDR1 LGHNA and CDR2 YSLEER. DNA of the CDR3: TGCGCCAGCAGCCACGCCCGCGGGGGGAGCGCAGATACGCAGTATTTT. This encodes CASSHARGGSADTQYF.

This chain uses TRBV7-9 with TRBJ1-2, with a weak D call TRBD1 (5 bases). The CDR3 runs 12 residues. V lost 3 bases, J lost 5 bases, and 7 bases lay in between. The germline V gene has CDR1 SEHNR and CDR2 FQNEAQ (reference sequence). CDR3 nucleotide sequence: TGTGCCAGCAGCTTGGGGGGATATGGCTACACCTTC. Encoded protein: CASSLGGYGYTF.

The chain is built from TRBV3-1 (or the pseudogene TRBV3-2) and TRBJ2-1; 8 bases are shared with TRBD2. The CDR3 covers 15 residues. V trimming: 5 bases; J trimming: 5 bases; junction bases outside the gene matches: 8. CDR1 LGHDT and CDR2 YNNKEL come from the germline V gene (reference sequence). CDR3: CASSWGSGVNNEQFF. Here the CDR3 DNA reads TGTGCCAGCAGCTGGGGTAGCGGGGTAAACAATGAGCAGTTCTTC.

The chain links TRBV20-1 to TRBJ2-3, with D tentatively TRBD2 (5 bases). CDR3 length: 14 amino acids. V was shortened by 3 bases and J by 8 bases, with 18 bases between the two germline ends. The germline gives CDR1 DFQATT, CDR2 SNEGSKA (reference sequence). This CDR3 is CSASWESESGTQYF. The CDR3 DNA reads TGCAGTGCTAGTTGGGAGTCAGAGAGCGGTACGCAGTATTTT.

The chain couples TRBV7-3 to TRBJ2-1, with D perhaps matching TRBD1 (5 bases). The CDR3 sequence is 15 residues long. Germline V lookup: CDR1 SGHTA, CDR2 FQGTGA. V lost 2 bases, J lost 6 bases, and 14 bases lay in between. Here the CDR3 reads CASSLGARSTNEQFF. The CDR3 DNA sequence: TGTGCCAGCAGCTTAGGGGCCCGGTCCACCAATGAGCAGTTCTTC.

CDR3 amino acids: CASSPRQGSAVTIYF. The CDR3 coding sequence is TGTGCCAGCAGCCCTCGACAGGGGTCAGCGGTCACCATATATTTT. The chain recombines TRBV7-9 with TRBJ1-3, with TRBD1 identical over 8 bases. Germline CDR1 SEHNR, CDR2 FQNEAQ (reference sequence). V trimming: 5 bases; J trimming: 9 bases; junction bases outside the gene matches: 12. The CDR3 length is 15 residues. The whole variable domain, remainder taken from reference TRBV7-9 and TRBJ1-3, is DTGVSQNPRHKITKRGQNVTFRCDPISEHNRLYWYRQTLGQGPEFLTYFQNEAQLEKSRLLSDRFSAERPKGSFSTLEIQRTEQGDSAMYLCASSPRQGSAVTIYFGEGSWLTVV.

This chain joins TRBV7-2 and TRBJ2-2, with TRBD2 identical over 8 bases. The germline gives CDR1 SGHTA, CDR2 FQGNSA. The CDR3 loop spans 16 amino acids. V was pared by 6 bases and J by 0 bases, with 6 bases of the junction left unmatched. The DNA for the CDR3 is TGTGCCAGCAGACCCGCCGGGGGGGCGAACACCGGGGAGCTGTTTTTT. This translates into CASRPAGGANTGELFF.

This chain uses TRBV12-3 or TRBV12-4 with TRBJ1-2; D gene ambiguous. This CDR3 contains 13 residues. Trimming shortened V by 5 bases and J by 1 base, and 8 bases separated the two germline ends. The CDR3 reads CASSPQDNYGYTF. CDR3 nucleotides: TGTGCCAGCAGTCCCCAGGATAACTATGGCTACACCTTC.